The 16 T cell receptor beta chains below were found in one sample sequenced in a study of cytomegalovirus exposure and HLA in healthy donors. Primers: 60 Vbeta forward and 13 Jbeta reverse. Profiling relied on immunoSEQ multiplex PCR, and the TCRdb table lists in-frame clones only, not all of them. Across under 150,000 clones, the top ten clones capture 1.5% to 2.5% of the sample. Material for sequencing was PBMCs. The receptors originated from an older woman in good health and CMV-seronegative.

V is TRBV28 and J is TRBJ2-1; a possible D gene is TRBD2 (5 bases). The CDR3 totals 14 residues. Trimming cost V 6 bases and J 9 bases, with 18 bases left between them. The germline V gene has CDR1 MDHEN and CDR2 SYDVKM. CDR3 sequence (DNA): TGTGCCAGCAGACTTATGGCGGGTTCGGGTGAGCAGTTCTTC. It encodes CASRLMAGSGEQFF. Drawing the rest from reference TRBV28 and TRBJ2-1, the complete variable domain is DVKVTQSSRYLVKRTGEKVFLECVQDMDHENMFWYRQDPGLGLRLIYFSYDVKMKEKGDIPEGYSVSREKKERFSLILESASTNQTSMYLCASRLMAGSGEQFFGPGTRLTVL.

The rearrangement links TRBV27 to TRBJ1-5, with a tentative D call TRBD1 (6 bases). The germline V gene encodes CDR1 MNHEY and CDR2 SMNVEV (reference sequence). The CDR3 spans 18 residues. With 6 bases removed from V and 0 bases from J, the gap between germline ends came to 21 bases. The CDR3 here is CASRPQGGGDNSNQPQHF. CDR3 DNA sequence: TGTGCCAGCAGACCTCAGGGAGGGGGGGACAATAGCAATCAGCCCCAGCATTTT.

The chain uses TRBV14 and TRBJ2-1, with TRBD1 matching 7 bases. The germline gives CDR1 SGHDN, CDR2 FVKESK. This CDR3 spans 13 amino acids. V shed 3 bases, J shed 7 bases, and the junction held 3 bases outside the gene matches. The CDR3 is CASSHRRGNEQFF. DNA of the CDR3: TGTGCCAGCAGCCACCGCAGGGGGAATGAGCAGTTCTTC.

This chain uses TRBV5-1 with TRBJ2-1, with a weak D call TRBD2 (5 bases). The ends were cut back, 0 bases at V and 7 bases at J, with 14 bases in the middle. The CDR3 totals 15 residues. Germline loops: CDR1 SGHRS, CDR2 YFSETQ. The CDR3 spells CASSLEGGWSNEQFF. The CDR3 DNA reads as TGCGCCAGCAGCTTGGAAGGAGGATGGTCGAATGAGCAGTTCTTC.

This chain uses TRBV5-6 with TRBJ1-5; D gene ambiguous. The ends were cut back, 0 bases at V and 6 bases at J, with 7 bases in the middle. This CDR3 contains 13 residues. From germline, CDR1 is SGHDT and CDR2 YYEEEE. CDR3 region: CASSLATAQPQHF. In DNA, the CDR3 is TGTGCCAGCAGCTTGGCTACCGCTCAGCCCCAGCATTTT.

The CDR3 sequence: CATSTDRGGSYEQYF. The DNA of the CDR3 is TGTGCCACCAGCACGGACAGAGGTGGGTCCTACGAGCAGTACTTC. V is TRBV15 and J is TRBJ2-5; possible D gene TRBD1, 6 bases. The J call may be in error: the DNA end matches TRBJ2-7 better. The CDR3 loop spans 15 amino acids. From germline, CDR1 is LNHNV and CDR2 YYDKDF (reference sequence).

The V call is TRBV4-1, the J call TRBJ1-2, with a possible D match to TRBD1 (5 bases). Trimming took 4 bases from V and 2 from J, leaving 23 bases between them. Per the germline V gene, CDR1 is MGHRA and CDR2 is YSYEKL. The CDR3 is 18 amino acids. The DNA for the CDR3 is TGCGCCAGCAGCCGACGTACGGCCGACTCACGACAGAACTATGGCTACACCTTC. Its protein product is CASSRRTADSRQNYGYTF.

This sequence joins TRBV2 and TRBJ1-6; D perhaps matches TRBD1 (5 bases). The length of the CDR3 is 16 residues. Germline CDR1 and CDR2: SNHLY and FYNNEI. The V gene lost 5 bases and the J gene lost 9 bases, with 20 bases spanning the gap. For the CDR3, the DNA is TGTGCCAGCAGTCCGGGGGGACCGGCGGGCGGTTCACCCCTCCACTTT. Translated: CASSPGGPAGGSPLHF.

The chain uses TRBV27 and TRBJ1-1; D possibly corresponds to TRBD1 (6 bases). The CDR3 extends over 17 amino acids. Trimming shortened V by 7 bases and J by 6 bases, and 27 bases separated the two germline ends. CDR1 MNHEY and CDR2 SMNVEV come from the germline V gene (reference sequence). CDR3 sequence (DNA): TGTGCCAGCACCCACCTGTTGACGGGGAAGGGGGTAGCTGAAGCTTTCTTT. Translated, it gives CASTHLLTGKGVAEAFF.

The chain carries TRBV2 and TRBJ1-6, with TRBD1 matching 7 bases. The V gene end was trimmed by 6 bases and the J gene end by 7 bases; junction bases not matched to a gene: 6. This CDR3 is built from 14 residues. CDR1 and CDR2 from the germline V gene are SNHLY and FYNNEI. CDR3 loop: CASSEGAPNSPLHF. In DNA form, the CDR3 reads TGTGCCAGCAGCGAGGGGGCACCAAATTCACCCCTCCACTTT.

The gene calls are TRBV6-1 and TRBJ2-2; weak D call: TRBD1 (5 bases). The germline gives CDR1 MNHNS, CDR2 SASEGT. The CDR3 covers 14 residues. Trimming cost V 6 bases and J 1 base, with 9 bases left between them. CDR3 region: CASRQQENTGELFF. In DNA form, the CDR3 reads TGTGCCAGCAGACAACAGGAGAACACCGGGGAGCTGTTTTTT.

This chain connects TRBV5-1 to TRBJ2-5, with D maybe TRBD1 (6 bases). Between the trimmed V and J ends, which lost 4 bases and 1 base, there was a span of 14 bases. This CDR3 is built from 15 residues. Germline CDR1 reads SGHRS; CDR2 reads YFSETQ. The CDR3 DNA reads TGCGCCAGCAGCACCACAGGGACCCCCCAAGAGACCCAGTACTTC. Amino acid sequence: CASSTTGTPQETQYF.

The V and J genes are TRBV11-1 and TRBJ2-3, with D tentatively TRBD2 (5 bases). Germline CDR1 SGHAT, CDR2 FQDESV (reference sequence). V was trimmed by 0 bases and J by 0 bases, leaving 7 bases between them. This CDR3 is built from 15 residues. CDR3 nucleotides: TGTGCCAGCAGCTTAGCCTGGACTAGCACAGATACGCAGTATTTT. Translation: CASSLAWTSTDTQYF.

The chain combines TRBV7-9 with TRBJ2-1, with TRBD1 identical over 9 bases. This CDR3 has 16 residues. Germline V gene data show CDR1 as SEHNR and CDR2 as FQNEAQ (reference sequence). The J segment lost 5 bases and the V segment lost 5 bases, leaving 10 bases of the junction unmatched. The CDR3: CASSQLPGQGNNEQFF. In DNA form, the CDR3 reads TGTGCCAGCAGCCAACTTCCGGGACAGGGAAACAATGAGCAGTTCTTC.

Notes on this clone: Other DNA sequences in the same sample also yield this CDR3. CDR3 sequence reads: CASSYSGYNEQFF. CDR3 nucleotide sequence: TGTGCCAGCAGTTACTCCGGTTACAATGAGCAGTTCTTC. The V gene is TRBV6-5, the J gene TRBJ2-1; D is unresolved. CDR3 length equals 13 residues. V shed 0 bases and J shed 4 bases, with 4 bases lying between them. Germline values: CDR1 MNHEY, CDR2 SVGAGI.

V and J are TRBV29-1 and TRBJ2-7, with TRBD2 identical over 9 bases. Germline CDR1 reads SQVTM; CDR2 reads ANQGSEA. The J segment lost 6 bases and the V segment lost 4 bases, leaving 4 bases of the junction unmatched. This CDR3 has 12 amino acids. As DNA, the CDR3 is TGCAGCGTTGTAGCGGGGGCGGGCGAGCAGTACTTC. Translating it yields CSVVAGAGEQYF.